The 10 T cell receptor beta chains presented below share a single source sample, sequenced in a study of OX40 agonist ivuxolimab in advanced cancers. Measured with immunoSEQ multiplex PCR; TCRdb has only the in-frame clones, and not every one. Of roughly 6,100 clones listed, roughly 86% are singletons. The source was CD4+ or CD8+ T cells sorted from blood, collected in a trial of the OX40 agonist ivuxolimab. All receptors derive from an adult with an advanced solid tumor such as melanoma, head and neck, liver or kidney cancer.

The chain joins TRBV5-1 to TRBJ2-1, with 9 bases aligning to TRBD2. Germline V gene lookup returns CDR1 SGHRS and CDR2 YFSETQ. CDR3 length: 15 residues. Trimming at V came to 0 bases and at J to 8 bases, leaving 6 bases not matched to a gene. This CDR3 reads CASSLESGGIDEQFF. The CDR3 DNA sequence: TGCGCCAGCAGCTTGGAGAGCGGGGGGATCGATGAGCAGTTCTTC.

The CDR3 spells CASRLQDRGFYEQYF. CDR3 nucleotide sequence: TGCGCCAGCAGATTACAGGACAGGGGGTTCTACGAGCAGTACTTC. This chain links TRBV5-1 with TRBJ2-7; TRBD1 agrees at 10 bases. The germline gives CDR1 SGHRS, CDR2 YFSETQ. V lost 5 bases, J lost 3 bases, and 8 bases stayed unmatched. The CDR3 is made up of 15 amino acids.

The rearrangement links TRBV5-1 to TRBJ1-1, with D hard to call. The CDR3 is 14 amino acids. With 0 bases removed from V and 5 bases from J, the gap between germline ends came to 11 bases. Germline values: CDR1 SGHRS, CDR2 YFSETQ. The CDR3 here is CASSLGRHETEAFF. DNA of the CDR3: TGCGCCAGCAGCTTGGGTAGACATGAAACTGAAGCTTTCTTT.

CDR3 coding DNA: TGTGCCACCACCGGGGACAGGGCGATCCTAGCCCAGCATTTT. As protein: CATTGDRAILAQHF. V and J are TRBV28 and TRBJ1-5; 9 bases agree with TRBD1. The CDR3 is made up of 14 amino acids. CDR1 is MDHEN, CDR2 SYDVKM, per germline. V trimming: 10 bases; J trimming: 11 bases; junction bases outside the gene matches: 15.

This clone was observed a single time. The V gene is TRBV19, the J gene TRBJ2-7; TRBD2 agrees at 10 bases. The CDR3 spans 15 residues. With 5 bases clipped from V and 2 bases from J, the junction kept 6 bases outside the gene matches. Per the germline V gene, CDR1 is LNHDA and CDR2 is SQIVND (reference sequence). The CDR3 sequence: CASSPPGLATYEQYF. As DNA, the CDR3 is TGTGCCAGTAGTCCTCCGGGACTAGCGACCTACGAGCAGTACTTC. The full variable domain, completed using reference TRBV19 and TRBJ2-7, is DGGITQSPKYLFRKEGQNVTLSCEQNLNHDAMYWYRQDPGQGLRLIYYSQIVNDFQKGDIAEGYSVSREKKESFPLTVTSAQKNPTAFYLCASSPPGLATYEQYFGPGTRLTVT.

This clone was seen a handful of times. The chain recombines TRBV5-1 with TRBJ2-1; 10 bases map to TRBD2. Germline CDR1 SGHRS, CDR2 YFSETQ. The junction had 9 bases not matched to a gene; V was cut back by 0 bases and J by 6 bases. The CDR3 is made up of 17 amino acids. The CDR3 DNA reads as TGCGCCAGCAGCTTGGCCGAATTGAGCGGGAGGGGCAATGAGCAGTTCTTC. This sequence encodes CASSLAELSGRGNEQFF.

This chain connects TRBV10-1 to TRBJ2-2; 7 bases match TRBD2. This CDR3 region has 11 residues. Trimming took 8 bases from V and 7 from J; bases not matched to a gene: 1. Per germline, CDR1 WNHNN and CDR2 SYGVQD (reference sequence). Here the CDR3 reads CASSGGGELFF. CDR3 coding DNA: TGCGCCAGCTCGGGGGGCGGGGAGCTGTTTTTT.

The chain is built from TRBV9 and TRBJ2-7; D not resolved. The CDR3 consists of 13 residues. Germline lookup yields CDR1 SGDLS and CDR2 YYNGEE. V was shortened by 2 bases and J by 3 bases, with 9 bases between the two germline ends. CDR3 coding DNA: TGTGCCAGCAGCGTTAACAGCGACTACGAGCAGTACTTC. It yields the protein CASSVNSDYEQYF.

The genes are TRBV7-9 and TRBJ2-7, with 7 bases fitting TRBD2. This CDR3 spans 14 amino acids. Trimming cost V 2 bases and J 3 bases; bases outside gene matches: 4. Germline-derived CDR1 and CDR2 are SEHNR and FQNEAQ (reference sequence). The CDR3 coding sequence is TGTGCCAGCAGCTTATCCAGGGAGGGCTACGAGCAGTACTTC. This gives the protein CASSLSREGYEQYF.

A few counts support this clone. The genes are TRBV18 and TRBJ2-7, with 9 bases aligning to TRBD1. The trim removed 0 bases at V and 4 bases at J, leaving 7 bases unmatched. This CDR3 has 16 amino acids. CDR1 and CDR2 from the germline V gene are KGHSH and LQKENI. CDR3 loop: CASSPPRDRDMYEQYF. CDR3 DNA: TGTGCCAGCTCACCACCGAGGGACAGGGATATGTACGAGCAGTACTTC.